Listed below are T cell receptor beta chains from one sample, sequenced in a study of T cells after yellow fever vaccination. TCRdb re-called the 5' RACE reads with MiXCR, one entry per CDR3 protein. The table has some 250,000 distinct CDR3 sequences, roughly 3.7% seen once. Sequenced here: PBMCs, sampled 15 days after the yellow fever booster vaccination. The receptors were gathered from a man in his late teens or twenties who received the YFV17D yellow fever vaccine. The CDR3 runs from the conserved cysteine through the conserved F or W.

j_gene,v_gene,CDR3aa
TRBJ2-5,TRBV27,CASSSGTGVQETQYF
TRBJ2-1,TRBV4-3,CASSQDLVAYNEQFF
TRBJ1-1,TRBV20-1,CSARPGGINTEAFF
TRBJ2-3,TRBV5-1,CASSLRGLTDTQYF
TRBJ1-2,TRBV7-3,CASSLGPPPGGYTF
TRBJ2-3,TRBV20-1,CSARPVLAGNTDTQYF
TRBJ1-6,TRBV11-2,CASSDRGNSPLHF
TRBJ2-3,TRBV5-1,CASSRGTSGEGTDTQYF
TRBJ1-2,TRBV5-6,CASTPWALSYGYTF
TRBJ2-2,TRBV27,CASSLPRMAGGDGELFF
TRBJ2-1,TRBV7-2,CASSFRGYNEQFF
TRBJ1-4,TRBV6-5,CASSYLGQGNEKLFF
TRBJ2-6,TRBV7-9,CASSRRLSGANVLTF
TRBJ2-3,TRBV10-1,CASGGLAGTDTQYF
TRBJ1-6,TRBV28,CASSEQNNSPLHF
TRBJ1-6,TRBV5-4,CASSLQGADNSPLHF
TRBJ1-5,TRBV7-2,CASSSRQGDQPQHF